Below are 28 T cell receptor beta chains sequenced from a single sample in a study of T-cell reconstitution after alpha-beta-depleted transplantation in children. During its preparation, the TCRbeta library received unique molecular identifiers. Each CDR3 protein is one row after TCRdb ran MiXCR on the PCR reads. The sample has around 380,000 distinct CDR3 sequences, approximately 10% seen once. Sequenced material: PBMCs from the stem cell graft donor, taken from the stem cell graft. The receptors stem from a human donor who donated a stem cell graft to a child with acute myeloid leukemia.

This clonotype has more than one count but fewer than ten. The rearrangement joins TRBV6-2 or TRBV6-3 to TRBJ2-2, with a weak D call TRBD1 (6 bases). Trimming removed 7 bases at V and 4 bases at J, with 19 bases between. This CDR3 contains 16 residues. Germline values: CDR1 MNHEY, CDR2 SVGEGT. CDR3 protein: CASTLGGSGGTGELFF. CDR3 bases: TGTGCCAGCACCCTAGGGGGTTCTGGGGGCACCGGGGAGCTGTTTTTT.

This clonotype was seen many times. J is TRBJ1-2 and V is TRBV29-1; 8 bases are shared with TRBD1. CDR1 and CDR2 (germline): SQVTM, ANQGSEA. CDR3 length: 12 amino acids. Trimming cost V 3 bases and J 4 bases; bases outside gene matches: 1. The chain's CDR3 is CSVDTGGYGYTF. The CDR3 coding sequence is TGCAGCGTTGACACAGGGGGCTATGGCTACACCTTC.

The V and J genes are TRBV10-3 and TRBJ2-2; a weak D match, TRBD2 (6 bases). V was trimmed by 4 bases and J by 6 bases, leaving 18 bases between them. The CDR3 spans 16 residues. CDR1 ENHRY and CDR2 SYGVKD come from the germline V gene. DNA for the CDR3: TGTGCCATCAGTGTCGCAGGAGGGCGCGGGGCCGGGGAGCTGTTTTTT. As protein: CAISVAGGRGAGELFF.

Concerning this clonotype: An end of the junction differs from the germline gene, which may be a read error. This chain links TRBV20-1 with TRBJ2-1, with 11 bases matching TRBD2. The CDR3 consists of 12 residues. Germline CDR1 reads DFQATT; CDR2 reads SNEGSKA (reference sequence). The CDR3 region is CSASGGFYEQFF. CDR3 nucleotide sequence: TGCAGCGCTAGCGGGGGGTTCTATGAGCAGTTCTTC.

The rearrangement links TRBV2 to TRBJ2-1, with a tentative D call TRBD1 (6 bases). Between the trimmed V and J ends, which lost 8 bases and 6 bases, there was a span of 20 bases. This CDR3 has 15 amino acids. Germline V CDR1 and CDR2: SNHLY, FYNNEI. The chain's CDR3 is CASCPRGISINEQFF. The CDR3, as DNA: TGTGCCAGCTGCCCCAGGGGAATTTCGATCAATGAGCAGTTCTTC.

This clonotype was picked up a small number of times. The chain combines TRBV3-1 with TRBJ2-3; 7 bases agree with TRBD2. The CDR3 extends over 16 amino acids. Trimming at V came to 0 bases and at J to 3 bases, leaving 6 bases not matched to a gene. Per germline, CDR1 LGHDT and CDR2 YNNKEL (reference sequence). This chain's CDR3 is CASSQELGGWTDTQYF. The CDR3, as DNA: TGTGCCAGCAGCCAAGAACTCGGGGGGTGGACAGATACGCAGTATTTT.

The chain uses TRBV3-1 and TRBJ2-1; TRBD2 aligns across 10 bases. This CDR3 contains 15 residues. CDR1 is LGHDT, CDR2 YNNKEL, per germline (reference sequence). V dropped 4 bases and J dropped 7; count of bases not matched to a gene: 7. Written as DNA, the CDR3 is TGTGCCAGCAGCCTCAGCGGGGGGGTGCGTAATGAGCAGTTCTTC. Its protein is CASSLSGGVRNEQFF.

The CDR3, as DNA: TGTGCCAGCAGACCAGGACAGGGGGCAACCAAAAACATTCAGTACTTC. It translates to CASRPGQGATKNIQYF. V is TRBV12-3 or TRBV12-4 and J is TRBJ2-4; 11 nucleotides agree with TRBD1. The V gene end was trimmed by 6 bases and the J gene end by 2 bases; junction bases not matched to a gene: 6. The CDR3 is made up of 16 amino acids.

This clonotype was counted only a few times. The chain joins TRBV5-6 to TRBJ2-2; 11 bases line up with TRBD2. J gave up 0 bases and V 4 bases, and 2 bases lay outside the gene matches. The CDR3 spans 16 residues. CDR1 is SGHDT, CDR2 YYEEEE, per germline. The CDR3, as DNA: TGTGCCAGCAGCAGGACTAGCGGGTCGAACACCGGGGAGCTGTTTTTT. It yields the protein CASSRTSGSNTGELFF.

This clonotype was counted between two and nine times. The V gene is TRBV12-5, the J gene TRBJ1-1; no reliable D call. This CDR3 has 11 amino acids. Trimming removed 6 bases at V and 3 bases at J, with 5 bases between. Germline values: CDR1 LGHNT, CDR2 FRNRAP. CDR3 protein: CASGWDTEAFF. CDR3 bases: TGTGCTAGTGGGTGGGACACTGAAGCTTTCTTT.

The chain joins TRBV5-1 to TRBJ2-5; 8 bases agree with TRBD1. Germline assignment: CDR1 SGHRS and CDR2 YFSETQ. The CDR3 spans 17 residues. The junction had 13 bases not matched to a gene; V was cut back by 2 bases and J by 4 bases. This CDR3 is CASSLGDRLFWRETQYF. The CDR3 nucleotides are TGCGCCAGCAGCTTAGGGGACAGGTTGTTTTGGAGAGAGACCCAGTACTTC.

This clonotype was recorded many times. This sequence joins TRBV7-3 and TRBJ2-3; 7 nucleotides match TRBD1. This CDR3 is 12 amino acids long. V was clipped by 5 bases and J by 4 bases; unmatched bases: 0. The germline CDR1 and CDR2 sequences are SGHTA and FQGTGA. CDR3 in DNA: TGTGCCAGCAGCCAGGGGGCAGATACGCAGTATTTT. The encoded protein is CASSQGADTQYF.

This clonotype was seen a handful of times. CDR3 residues: CASSQFKTSFGELFF. The CDR3 DNA is TGTGCCAGCAGTCAGTTCAAGACTAGCTTCGGGGAGCTGTTTTTT. V and J are TRBV5-6 and TRBJ2-2, with 7 bases matching TRBD2. J gave up 7 bases and V 5 bases, and 11 bases lay outside the gene matches. The CDR3 contains 15 residues. Germline V gene data show CDR1 as SGHDT and CDR2 as YYEEEE.

The chain couples TRBV13 to TRBJ2-5; D not certain. CDR3 length: 14 residues. The germline V gene encodes CDR1 PRHDT and CDR2 FYEKMQ (reference sequence). V dropped 1 base and J dropped 1 base, with 7 bases sitting between them. CDR3 sequence: CASSLAAVQETQYF. CDR3 coding DNA: TGTGCCAGCAGCTTAGCGGCAGTCCAAGAGACCCAGTACTTC.

V gene TRBV28 combines with J gene TRBJ1-5; D unclear. The CDR3 is 14 amino acids. Trimming stripped 2 bases from V and 7 bases from J, with 12 bases between. The germline V gene encodes CDR1 MDHEN and CDR2 SYDVKM. This CDR3 is CASSLIVFGQPQHF. For the CDR3, the DNA is TGTGCCAGCAGTTTAATCGTCTTCGGGCAGCCCCAGCATTTT.

This clonotype was recorded at least ten times. At one of its ends the junction is not consistent with the germline gene, which may arise from a read error. CDR3 protein: CSVEDSPIIHF. In DNA, the CDR3 is TGCAGCGTTGAAGATTCCCCGATAATCCACTTC. V gene TRBV29-1 combines with J gene TRBJ1-2; no clear D. This CDR3 has 11 residues. CDR1 and CDR2 from the germline V gene are SQVTM and ANQGSEA.

V usage is TRBV15 and J usage is TRBJ2-3; D ambiguous. Germline values: CDR1 LNHNV, CDR2 YYDKDF (reference sequence). The V and J ends lost 5 bases and 4 bases respectively, with 13 bases between them. This CDR3 contains 14 residues. The CDR3 nucleotides are TGTGCCACCAGCCCAGCCAACGGTGCAGATACGCAGTATTTT. This codes for CATSPANGADTQYF. The whole variable domain, filled in from reference TRBV15 and TRBJ2-3, reads DAMVIQNPRYQVTQFGKPVTLSCSQTLNHNVMYWYQQKSSQAPKLLFHYYDKDFNNEADTPDNFQSRRPNTSFCFLDIRSPGLGDTAMYLCATSPANGADTQYFGPGTRLTVL.

This clonotype has more than one count but fewer than ten. The rearrangement uses TRBV5-1 and TRBJ2-7; D uncertain. The CDR3 is 14 residues long. V was shortened by 4 bases and J by 5 bases, with 16 bases between the two germline ends. The V gene's germline CDR1 is SGHRS and CDR2 YFSETQ. The CDR3 nucleotides are TGCGCCAGCAGCCCCGGACGGATAGAGGACGAGCAGTACTTC. This gives the protein CASSPGRIEDEQYF.

At least ten counts were recorded for this clonotype. The gene calls are TRBV3-1 and TRBJ1-2, with 10 bases fitting TRBD1. V lost 3 bases, J lost 10 bases, and 8 bases stayed unmatched. The CDR3 is 14 amino acids. Germline V gives CDR1 LGHDT, CDR2 YNNKEL (reference sequence). CDR3 coding DNA: TGTGCCAGCAGCCACCGCACCGGGACAGGGGCCTACACCTTC. Protein sequence: CASSHRTGTGAYTF.

This clonotype was seen many times. The CDR3 DNA reads as TGTGCCAGCAGATCCACTAGCGGGGGTTCCTACGAGCAGTACTTC. Translation gives CASRSTSGGSYEQYF. The rearrangement links TRBV6-1 to TRBJ2-7; 11 positions agree with TRBD2. With 6 bases clipped from V and 1 base from J, the junction kept 5 bases outside the gene matches. CDR3 length equals 15 residues. Per germline, CDR1 MNHNS and CDR2 SASEGT.

This clonotype was observed a handful of times. The gene calls are TRBV7-9 and TRBJ1-1; 7 bases match TRBD1. From germline, CDR1 is SEHNR and CDR2 FQNEAQ (reference sequence). J was trimmed by 5 bases and V by 4 bases; bases with no gene match: 4. The CDR3 is 13 residues long. The DNA for the CDR3 is TGTGCCAGCAGCTCATTACAGGGGACTGAAGCTTTCTTT. It specifies CASSSLQGTEAFF.

The rearrangement uses TRBV12-3 or TRBV12-4 and TRBJ2-5; either TRBD1 or TRBD2 may supply D (5 bases each). The CDR3 spans 15 residues. Trimming left V 4 bases short and J 5 bases short, with 17 bases between. CDR3 in amino acids: CASSYYRDGTETQYF. In nucleotides, the CDR3 is TGTGCCAGCAGTTACTACCGGGACGGCACGGAGACCCAGTACTTC.

This clonotype was seen many times. The chain carries TRBV10-3 and TRBJ2-7, with TRBD1 matching over 7 bases. Germline CDR1 is ENHRY and CDR2 is SYGVKD. There are 13 residues in the CDR3. Trimming at V came to 5 bases and at J to 5 bases, leaving 6 bases not matched to a gene. CDR3: CAISRQGRNEQYF. The DNA for the CDR3 is TGTGCCATCAGTCGACAGGGTCGCAACGAGCAGTACTTC.

The chain couples TRBV5-1 to TRBJ1-2; 9 bases map to TRBD1. CDR1 and CDR2 from the germline V gene are SGHRS and YFSETQ. V trimming: 7 bases; J trimming: 7 bases; junction bases outside the gene matches: 17. The CDR3 is made up of 16 amino acids. The DNA of the CDR3 is TGCGCCAGCCAACGCAGAGCCGGGACAGGGAGTGCTGGCTACACCTTC. Its translation: CASQRRAGTGSAGYTF. The full variable domain, completed using reference TRBV5-1 and TRBJ1-2, is KAGVTQTPRYLIKTRGQQVTLSCSPISGHRSVSWYQQTPGQGLQFLFEYFSETQRNKGNFPGRFSGRQFSNSRSEMNVSTLELGDSALYLCASQRRAGTGSAGYTFGSGTRLTVV.

This clonotype has a handful of counts. This chain connects TRBV29-1 to TRBJ2-5; no clear D gene. Germline-derived CDR1 and CDR2 are SQVTM and ANQGSEA. V shed 2 bases and J shed 0 bases, with 4 bases lying between them. The CDR3 covers 12 residues. Here the CDR3 reads CSVESNQETQYF. Here the CDR3 DNA reads TGCAGCGTTGAAAGCAACCAAGAGACCCAGTACTTC.

This clonotype was seen at least ten times. V usage is TRBV20-1 and J usage is TRBJ1-6; D is ambiguous. Looked up from germline, CDR1 is DFQATT and CDR2 is SNEGSKA (reference sequence). CDR3 length: 14 residues. The V end lost 7 bases, the J end lost 4 bases, and 14 bases lay between the germline ends. CDR3 amino acids: CSVQPLGYNSPLHF. For the CDR3, the DNA is TGCAGTGTCCAGCCCCTCGGTTATAATTCACCCCTCCACTTT.

This clonotype has only one observation. This may stem from a read error, because a much larger clone lies one nucleotide away. V and J are TRBV7-2 and TRBJ2-2; D is ambiguous. The CDR3 has 17 residues. Germline V CDR1 and CDR2: SGHTA, FQGNSA. CDR3 sequence (DNA): TGTGCCATCAGCTCCCGGCCTGCCCTCTCGAACACCGGGGAGCTGTTTTTT. This gives the protein CAISSRPALSNTGELFF.

This clonotype came up a few times. The chain couples TRBV7-9 to TRBJ2-2, with 8 positions matching TRBD1. The germline V gene encodes CDR1 SEHNR and CDR2 FQNEAQ (reference sequence). This CDR3 is 15 amino acids long. V dropped 3 bases and J dropped 6; count of bases not matched to a gene: 6. The CDR3 DNA reads TGTGCCAGCAGCTTTTCCAGGGGGCACTCCGGGGAGCTGTTTTTT. This codes for CASSFSRGHSGELFF.